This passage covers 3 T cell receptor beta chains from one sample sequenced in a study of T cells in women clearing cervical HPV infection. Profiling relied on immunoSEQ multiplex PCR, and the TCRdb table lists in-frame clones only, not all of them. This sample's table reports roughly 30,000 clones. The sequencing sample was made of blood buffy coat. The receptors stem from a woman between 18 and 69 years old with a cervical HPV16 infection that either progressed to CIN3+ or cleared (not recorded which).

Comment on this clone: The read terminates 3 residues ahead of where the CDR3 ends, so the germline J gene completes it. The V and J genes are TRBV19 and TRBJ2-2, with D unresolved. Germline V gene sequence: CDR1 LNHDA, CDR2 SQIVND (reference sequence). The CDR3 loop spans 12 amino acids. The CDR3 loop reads CASSIDNSPLFF. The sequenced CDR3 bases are TGTGCCAGTAGTATCGACAATTCACCG.

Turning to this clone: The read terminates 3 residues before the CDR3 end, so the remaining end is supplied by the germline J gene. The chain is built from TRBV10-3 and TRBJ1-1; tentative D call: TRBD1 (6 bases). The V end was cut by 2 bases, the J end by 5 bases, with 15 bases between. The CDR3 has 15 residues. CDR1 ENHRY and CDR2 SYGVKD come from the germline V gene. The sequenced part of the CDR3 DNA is TGTGCCATCAGTGAGGATAGGGGGGGTAGGACTGAA. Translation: CAISEDRGGRTE. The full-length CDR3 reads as CAISEDRGGRTEAFF.

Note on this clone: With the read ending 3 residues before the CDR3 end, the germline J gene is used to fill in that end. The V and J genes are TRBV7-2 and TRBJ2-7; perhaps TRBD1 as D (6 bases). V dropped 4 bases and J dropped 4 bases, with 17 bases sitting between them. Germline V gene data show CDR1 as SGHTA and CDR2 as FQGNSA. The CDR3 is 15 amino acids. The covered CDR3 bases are TGTGCCAGCAGCTCAGGGGTAGGAGGAAGTTACGAG. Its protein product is CASSSGVGGSYE. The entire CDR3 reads CASSSGVGGSYEQYF.